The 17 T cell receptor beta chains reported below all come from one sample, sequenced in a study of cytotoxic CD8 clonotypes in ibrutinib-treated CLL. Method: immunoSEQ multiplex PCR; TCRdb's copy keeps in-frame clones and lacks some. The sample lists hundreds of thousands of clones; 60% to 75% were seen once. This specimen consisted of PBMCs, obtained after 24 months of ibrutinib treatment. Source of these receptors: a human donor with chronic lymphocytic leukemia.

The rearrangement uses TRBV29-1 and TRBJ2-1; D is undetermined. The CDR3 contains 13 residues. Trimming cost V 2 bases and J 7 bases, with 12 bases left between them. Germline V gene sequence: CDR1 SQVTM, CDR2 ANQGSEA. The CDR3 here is CSVEKGKGNEQFF. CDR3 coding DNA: TGCAGCGTTGAAAAAGGCAAAGGGAATGAGCAGTTCTTC.

The chain's CDR3 is CASSFSNTEAFF. CDR3 bases: TGTGCCAGCAGTTTCTCTAACACTGAAGCTTTCTTT. V and J are TRBV28 and TRBJ1-1; the D is unclear. This CDR3 is 12 amino acids long. In germline, CDR1 is MDHEN, CDR2 SYDVKM. Trimming cost V 3 bases and J 2 bases, with 4 bases left between them.

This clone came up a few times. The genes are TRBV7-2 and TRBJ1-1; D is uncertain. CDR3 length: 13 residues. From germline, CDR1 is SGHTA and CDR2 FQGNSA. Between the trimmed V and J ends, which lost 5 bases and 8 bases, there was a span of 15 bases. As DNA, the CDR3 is TGTGCCAGCAGCGACCGATGGACCGGAGAAGCTTTCTTT. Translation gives CASSDRWTGEAFF. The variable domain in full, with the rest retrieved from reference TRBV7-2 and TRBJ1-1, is GAGVSQSPSNKVTEKGKDVELRCDPISGHTALYWYRQSLGQGLEFLIYFQGNSAPDKSGLPSDRFSAERTGGSVSTLTIQRTQQEDSAVYLCASSDRWTGEAFFGQGTRLTVV.

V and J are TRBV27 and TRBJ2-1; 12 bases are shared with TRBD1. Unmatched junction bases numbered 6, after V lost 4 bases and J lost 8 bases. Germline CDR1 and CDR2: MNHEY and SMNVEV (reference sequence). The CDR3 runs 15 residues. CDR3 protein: CASSSPGQGAYEQFF. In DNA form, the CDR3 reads TGTGCCAGCAGTTCTCCGGGACAGGGGGCTTATGAGCAGTTCTTC.

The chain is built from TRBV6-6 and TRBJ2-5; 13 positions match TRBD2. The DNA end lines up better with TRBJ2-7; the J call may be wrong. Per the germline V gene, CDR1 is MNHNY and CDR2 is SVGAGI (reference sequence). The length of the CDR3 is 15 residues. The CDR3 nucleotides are TGTGCCAGCAGTCAACTAGCGGGAGGGACCTACGAGCAGTACTTC. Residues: CASSQLAGGTYEQYF.

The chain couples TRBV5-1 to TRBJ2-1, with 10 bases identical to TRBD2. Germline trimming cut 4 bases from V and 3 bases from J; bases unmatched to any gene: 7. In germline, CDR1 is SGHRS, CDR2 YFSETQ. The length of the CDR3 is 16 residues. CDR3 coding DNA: TGCGCCAGCAGCCCCACGGGACTAGCGAGCTACAATGAGCAGTTCTTC. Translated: CASSPTGLASYNEQFF.

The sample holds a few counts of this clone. As DNA, the CDR3 is TGCGCCAGCACCATGGAAGGGACAGGGACAGATACGCAGTATTTT. Encoded protein: CASTMEGTGTDTQYF. The chain employs TRBV5-1 and TRBJ2-3; 9 bases fit TRBD1. CDR1 and CDR2 (germline): SGHRS, YFSETQ. The J segment lost 3 bases and the V segment lost 6 bases, leaving 8 bases of the junction unmatched. The CDR3 extends over 15 amino acids.

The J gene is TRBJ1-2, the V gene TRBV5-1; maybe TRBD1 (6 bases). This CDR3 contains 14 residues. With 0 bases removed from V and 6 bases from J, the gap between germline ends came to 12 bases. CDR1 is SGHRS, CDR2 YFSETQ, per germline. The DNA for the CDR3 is TGCGCCAGCAGCTTGGCGGGAACAGGGAATGGCTACACCTTC. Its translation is CASSLAGTGNGYTF.

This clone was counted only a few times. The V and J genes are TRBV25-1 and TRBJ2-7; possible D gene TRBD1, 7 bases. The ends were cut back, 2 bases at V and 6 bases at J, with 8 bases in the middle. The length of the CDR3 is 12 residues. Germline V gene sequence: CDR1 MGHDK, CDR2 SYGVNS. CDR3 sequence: CASSEQGGEQYF. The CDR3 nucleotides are TGTGCCAGCAGTGAACAGGGGGGCGAGCAGTACTTC.

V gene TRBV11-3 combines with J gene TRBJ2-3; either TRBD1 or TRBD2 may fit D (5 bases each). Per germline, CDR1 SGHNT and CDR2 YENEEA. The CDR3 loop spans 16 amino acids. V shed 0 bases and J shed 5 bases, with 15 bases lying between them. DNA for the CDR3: TGTGCCAGCAGCTTAGATAGCGTAAGGGGCGGAGATACGCAGTATTTT. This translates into CASSLDSVRGGDTQYF.

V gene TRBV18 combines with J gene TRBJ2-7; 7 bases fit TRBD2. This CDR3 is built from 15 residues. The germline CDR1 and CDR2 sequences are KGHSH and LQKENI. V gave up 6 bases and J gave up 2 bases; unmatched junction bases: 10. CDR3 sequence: CASSPGERGPYEQYF. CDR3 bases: TGTGCCAGCTCCCCCGGGGAGCGGGGCCCCTACGAGCAGTACTTC.

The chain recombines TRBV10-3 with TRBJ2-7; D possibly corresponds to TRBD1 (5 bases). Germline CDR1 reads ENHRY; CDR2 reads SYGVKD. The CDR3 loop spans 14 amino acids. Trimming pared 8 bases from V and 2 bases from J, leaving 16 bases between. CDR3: CAIALTDGAYEQYF. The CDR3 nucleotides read TGTGCCATCGCGTTGACAGACGGAGCCTACGAGCAGTACTTC.

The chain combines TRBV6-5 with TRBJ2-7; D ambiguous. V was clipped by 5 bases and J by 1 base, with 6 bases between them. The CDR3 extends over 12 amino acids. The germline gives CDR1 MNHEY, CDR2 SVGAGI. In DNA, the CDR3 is TGTGCCAGCAGTAAAGGATCCTACGAGCAGTACTTC. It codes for CASSKGSYEQYF.

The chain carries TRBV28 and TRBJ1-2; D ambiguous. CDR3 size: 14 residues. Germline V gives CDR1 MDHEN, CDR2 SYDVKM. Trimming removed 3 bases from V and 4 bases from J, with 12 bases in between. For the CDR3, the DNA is TGTGCCAGCAGTTTCAGAACCAAGGGCTATGGCTACACCTTC. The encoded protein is CASSFRTKGYGYTF.

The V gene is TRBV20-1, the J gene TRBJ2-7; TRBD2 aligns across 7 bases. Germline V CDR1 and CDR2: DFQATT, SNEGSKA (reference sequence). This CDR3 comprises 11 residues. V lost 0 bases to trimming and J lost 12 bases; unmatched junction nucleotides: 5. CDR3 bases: TGCAGTGCTAGAGATGTGGGGGAGGGGTACTTC. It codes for CSARDVGEGYF.

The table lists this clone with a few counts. In nucleotides, the CDR3 is TGTGCCAGTAGTTCCCGTTTACGGGGCGCAGGGGACTATGGCTACACCTTC. Translation: CASSSRLRGAGDYGYTF. The chain combines TRBV19 with TRBJ1-2; D is possibly TRBD1 (6 bases). CDR1 and CDR2 from the germline V gene are LNHDA and SQIVND (reference sequence). The CDR3 is 17 amino acids. The V gene lost 5 bases and the J gene lost 3 bases, with 22 bases spanning the gap.

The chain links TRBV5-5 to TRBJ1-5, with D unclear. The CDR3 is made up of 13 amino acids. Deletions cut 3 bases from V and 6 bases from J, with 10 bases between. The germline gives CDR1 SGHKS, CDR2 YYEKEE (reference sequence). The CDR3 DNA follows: TGTGCCAGCAGCTGGGCCCGGGGTCAGCCCCAGCATTTT. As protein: CASSWARGQPQHF. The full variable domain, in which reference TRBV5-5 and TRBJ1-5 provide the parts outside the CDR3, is DAGVTQSPTHLIKTRGQQVTLRCSPISGHKSVSWYQQVLGQGPQFIFQYYEKEERGRGNFPDRFSARQFPNYSSELNVNALLLGDSALYLCASSWARGQPQHFGDGTRLSIL.